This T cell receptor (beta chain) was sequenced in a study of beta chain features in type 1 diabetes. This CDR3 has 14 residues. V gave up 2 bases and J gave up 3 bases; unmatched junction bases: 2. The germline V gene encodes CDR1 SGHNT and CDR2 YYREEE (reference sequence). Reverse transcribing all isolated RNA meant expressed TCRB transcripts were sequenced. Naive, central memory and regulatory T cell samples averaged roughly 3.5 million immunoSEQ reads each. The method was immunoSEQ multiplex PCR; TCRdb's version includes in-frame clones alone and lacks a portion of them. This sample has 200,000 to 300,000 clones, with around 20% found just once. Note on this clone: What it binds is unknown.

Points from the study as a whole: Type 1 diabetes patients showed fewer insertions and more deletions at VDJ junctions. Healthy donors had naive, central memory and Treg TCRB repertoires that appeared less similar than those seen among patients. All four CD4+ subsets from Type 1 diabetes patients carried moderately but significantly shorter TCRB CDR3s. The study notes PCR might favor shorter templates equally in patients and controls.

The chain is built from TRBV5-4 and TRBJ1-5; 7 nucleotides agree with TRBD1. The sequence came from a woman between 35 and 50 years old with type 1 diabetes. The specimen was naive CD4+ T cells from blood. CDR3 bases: TGTGCCAGCAGCTTACAGGGGTCCAATCAGCCCCAGCATTTT. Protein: CASSLQGSNQPQHF.